This T cell receptor (beta chain) was obtained from a study of blood T cell repertoires in COVID-19. On the study more broadly: COVID-19 samples collected from the United States, Italy and Spain covered acute and convalescent phases. Sources were T cells, B-cell-depleted T cells, or PBMCs; the material itself was cDNA or gDNA.

The CDR3 loop spans 15 amino acids. Trimming cost V 8 bases and J 2 bases, with 19 bases left between them. CDR1 is SGHDN and CDR2 is FVKESK in the germline V gene. Authors' methods: Using reference gene primer amplification, nucleated cell counts were estimated. Assay: immunoSEQ multiplex PCR; the TCRdb copy retains only in-frame clones and omits some. D and trimming were read from the DNA, whereas the V and J calls and clone size are those reported in that table. The table includes some 60,000 clones, roughly 92% detected once. This chain uses TRBV14 with TRBJ2-7; D is possibly TRBD1 (5 bases). Material: peripheral blood. The TCR comes from a human donor in a cohort sampled during active COVID-19. The CDR3 reads CASSYSNPTAYEQYF. The CDR3 region has the DNA TGTGCCAGCTCGTACTCCAACCCGACAGCCTACGAGCAGTACTTC.